This TCR beta chain stems from a study of early T cells in non-severe SARS-CoV-2 infection. Study-level information: Sequencing of bulk RNA from unsorted whole blood was done, without chain pairing.

Study observations and caveats: VDJdb matching skewed toward anti-spike CD8 responses, missing private and CD4 specificities.

V lost 4 bases to trimming and J lost 7 bases; unmatched junction nucleotides: 7. Per germline, CDR1 MNHNY and CDR2 SVGAGI (reference sequence). This CDR3 comprises 14 residues. The TCR library protocol was used to attach unique molecular identifiers. These identifiers were attached to individual cDNA molecules. TCRdb used MiXCR to reprocess the 5' RACE reads, holding one entry per CDR3 protein. The sample gives tens of thousands of distinct CDR3 sequences, more than 9% of which show up once; about 16% is in the top ten. On this clonotype itself: What it binds is unknown.

The receptor's source is an adult who was a healthcare worker with PCR-confirmed SARS-CoV-2 infection or an uninfected control (not recorded which). Sequenced material: whole blood. The chain is built from TRBV6-6 and TRBJ2-3; 8 nucleotides agree with TRBD2. The CDR3 DNA sequence: TGTGCCAGCAGTTCTCGGGGGGGAGGGAATACGCAGTATTTT. Protein: CASSSRGGGNTQYF.